Below are 13 T cell receptor beta chains sequenced from a single sample in a study of blood T cell repertoires in COVID-19. Assay used: immunoSEQ multiplex PCR; TCRdb lists only in-frame clones, some missing. The profile shows roughly 240,000 clones, 85% of them singletons. The sequenced sample was peripheral blood. The receptors derive from a man in his fifties with COVID-19, enrolled during active disease.

This clone has a handful of counts. The chain combines TRBV13 with TRBJ1-2; TRBD1 aligns across 7 bases. Germline V gene sequence: CDR1 PRHDT, CDR2 FYEKMQ (reference sequence). This CDR3 has 12 amino acids. Germline trimming cut 3 bases from V and 8 bases from J; bases unmatched to any gene: 3. CDR3 sequence (DNA): TGTGCCAGCAGCTTCCGGACAGGCGGCTACACCTTC. The encoded protein is CASSFRTGGYTF.

V is TRBV24-1 and J is TRBJ2-3; a possible D gene is TRBD2 (6 bases). Trimming took off 3 bases at V and 0 bases at J, with 12 bases between the two ends. This CDR3 has 16 amino acids. Germline-derived CDR1 and CDR2 are KGHDR and SFDVKD. Here the CDR3 reads CATSDRSGPSTDTQYF. In nucleotides, the CDR3 is TGTGCCACCAGTGATCGTAGCGGACCTAGCACAGATACGCAGTATTTT.

The chain uses TRBV27 and TRBJ1-2, with 9 bases identical to TRBD1. The V gene end was trimmed by 6 bases and the J gene end by 2 bases; junction bases not matched to a gene: 7. This CDR3 spans 15 amino acids. Germline V gene sequence: CDR1 MNHEY, CDR2 SMNVEV (reference sequence). In DNA, the CDR3 is TGTGCCAGCAGGGGCCTGGGACAGGGAAACTATGGCTACACCTTC. It specifies CASRGLGQGNYGYTF.

The table lists this clone with a count of one. The rearrangement links TRBV5-1 to TRBJ1-1; possible D gene TRBD1, 6 bases. Trimming pared 0 bases from V and 1 base from J, leaving 22 bases between. The CDR3 runs to 19 residues. Looked up from germline, CDR1 is SGHRS and CDR2 is YFSETQ. The CDR3 region has the DNA TGCGCCAGCAGCTTGGCCGGAACGAACAGGGAAGGTTGGAACACTGAAGCTTTCTTT. It yields the protein CASSLAGTNREGWNTEAFF.

This sequence joins TRBV18 and TRBJ1-2; D possibly corresponds to TRBD1 (6 bases). Trimming shortened V by 3 bases and J by 2 bases, and 10 bases separated the two germline ends. The CDR3 runs to 14 residues. Germline loops: CDR1 KGHSH, CDR2 LQKENI. The CDR3 loop reads CASSPKGDNYGYTF. As DNA, the CDR3 is TGTGCCAGCTCACCCAAGGGGGACAACTATGGCTACACCTTC.

The rearrangement joins TRBV6-1 to TRBJ2-2; D perhaps matches TRBD2 (6 bases). Trimming removed 1 base from V and 4 bases from J, with 13 bases in between. CDR3 length: 16 amino acids. Germline V gives CDR1 MNHNS, CDR2 SASEGT. This CDR3 reads CASSEVWGVGTGELFF. As DNA, the CDR3 is TGTGCCAGCAGTGAAGTCTGGGGGGTGGGCACCGGGGAGCTGTTTTTT.

In the case of this clone: The germline gene is not matched at one end of the junction; a read error may be the cause. The chain recombines TRBV7-3 with TRBJ2-2; 7 nucleotides align to TRBD1. The CDR3 length is 16 residues. The germline CDR1 and CDR2 sequences are SGHTA and FQGTGA. This CDR3 reads CASRLKGTANTGELFF. DNA for the CDR3: TGTGCCAGCAGATTAAAAGGGACAGCGAACACCGGGGAGCTGTTTTTT.

This clone appeared once. The chain recombines TRBV3-1 (or the pseudogene TRBV3-2) with TRBJ1-1, with no clear D. Germline V gene lookup returns CDR1 LGHDT and CDR2 YNNKEL (reference sequence). V lost 7 bases, J lost 1 base, and 4 bases lay in between. CDR3 length: 11 residues. This CDR3 reads CASTGNTEAFF. CDR3 nucleotide sequence: TGTGCCAGCACCGGGAACACTGAAGCTTTCTTT.

The chain recombines TRBV9 with TRBJ1-2; no definite D call. With 4 bases removed from V and 4 bases from J, the gap between germline ends came to 17 bases. CDR3 size: 15 residues. Germline V gene sequence: CDR1 SGDLS, CDR2 YYNGEE. DNA for the CDR3: TGTGCCAGCAGCCCCGAGCGGGCCCCTGTCTATGGCTACACCTTC. Protein: CASSPERAPVYGYTF.

The chain is built from TRBV7-3 and TRBJ2-3, with 9 positions matching TRBD1. The length of the CDR3 is 16 residues. Germline trimming cut 2 bases from V and 6 bases from J; bases unmatched to any gene: 9. Germline CDR1 and CDR2: SGHTA and FQGTGA. The CDR3 DNA sequence: TGTGCCAGCAGCTTACACGGGACAGGGTCTGCGGATACGCAGTATTTT. As protein: CASSLHGTGSADTQYF. The full variable domain, its missing parts supplied by reference TRBV7-3 and TRBJ2-3, is GAGVSQTPSNKVTEKGKYVELRCDPISGHTALYWYRQSLGQGPEFLIYFQGTGAADDSGLPNDRFFAVRPEGSVSTLKIQRTERGDSAVYLCASSLHGTGSADTQYFGPGTRLTVL.

The chain links TRBV7-9 to TRBJ2-7, with a tentative D call TRBD1 (5 bases). Per germline, CDR1 SEHNR and CDR2 FQNEAQ (reference sequence). Trimming cost V 0 bases and J 2 bases, with 11 bases left between them. The CDR3 contains 15 residues. The CDR3 nucleotides read TGTGCCAGCAGCTTAGCAAGGGGTTTGGCCTACGAGCAGTACTTC. Protein sequence: CASSLARGLAYEQYF.

The chain joins TRBV6-5 to TRBJ2-5; 10 bases line up with TRBD1. Trimming cost V 7 bases and J 6 bases; bases outside gene matches: 8. The CDR3 is 14 residues long. Germline CDR1 MNHEY, CDR2 SVGAGI. The CDR3 DNA follows: TGTGCCAGCACCCTAGGGGACAGGGGACAGACCCAGTACTTC. It is translated as CASTLGDRGQTQYF.

V usage is TRBV5-1 and J usage is TRBJ1-2; 8 nucleotides align to TRBD1. There are 14 residues in the CDR3. Trimming took 4 bases from V and 5 from J; bases not matched to a gene: 7. Germline lookup yields CDR1 SGHRS and CDR2 YFSETQ. CDR3: CASSVDRDRYGYTF. The CDR3 bases are TGCGCCAGCAGCGTGGACAGGGATCGATATGGCTACACCTTC.